These 26 T cell receptor beta chains originate from one sample sequenced in a study of T cell responses to AZD1222 COVID-19 vaccine. TCRdb keeps only in-frame clones here, not all; method: immunoSEQ multiplex PCR. The repertoire consists of more than 65,000 clones, with approximately 87% occurring once and the leading ten covering around 25%. Specimen: peripheral blood, collected 28 days after the second AZD1222 dose. The origin of the receptors is an adult who received the AZD1222 COVID-19 vaccine.

V and J are TRBV9 and TRBJ1-1, with a tentative D call TRBD1 (6 bases). V gave up 4 bases and J gave up 0 bases, with 13 bases separating them. The CDR3 is 15 amino acids. CDR1 and CDR2 (germline): SGDLS, YYNGEE. Written as DNA, the CDR3 is TGTGCCAGCAGCAAGGGGGGCGTTGTGAACACTGAAGCTTTCTTT. Amino acids: CASSKGGVVNTEAFF.

The chain couples TRBV5-4 to TRBJ1-1, with a possible D match to TRBD1 (6 bases). Germline V lookup: CDR1 SGHNT, CDR2 YYREEE (reference sequence). V lost 3 bases and J 2 bases, leaving 14 bases between the germline ends. The CDR3 sequence is 15 residues long. The CDR3 sequence is CASSYPGQLNTEAFF. The CDR3 DNA reads as TGTGCCAGCAGCTACCCGGGACAACTAAACACTGAAGCTTTCTTT.

This clone was seen more than once but under ten times. The rearrangement links TRBV7-9 to TRBJ2-5; D may correspond to TRBD1 or TRBD2 (5 bases each). From germline, CDR1 is SEHNR and CDR2 FQNEAQ (reference sequence). The CDR3 covers 13 residues. V was cut by 5 bases and J by 7 bases, with 14 bases left in between. The CDR3 DNA reads as TGTGCCAGCAGCCCAACGGGGCCGGGGACCCAGTACTTC. Amino acids: CASSPTGPGTQYF.

The chain joins TRBV10-3 to TRBJ1-1; possible D gene TRBD1, 5 bases. Germline V gene data show CDR1 as ENHRY and CDR2 as SYGVKD. The CDR3 contains 14 residues. V was cut by 6 bases and J by 2 bases, with 13 bases left in between. The CDR3 sequence is CAIRERGENTEAFF. CDR3 DNA: TGTGCCATCAGGGAAAGGGGCGAAAACACTGAAGCTTTCTTT.

This clone was seen only once. The chain combines TRBV27 with TRBJ2-1; TRBD2 matches at 8 bases. The CDR3 is 11 residues long. Germline lookup yields CDR1 MNHEY and CDR2 SMNVEV (reference sequence). V shed 5 bases, J shed 14 bases, and the junction held 5 bases outside the gene matches. This CDR3 reads CASSSGRREFF. The CDR3 coding sequence is TGTGCCAGCAGTAGCGGGAGAAGGGAGTTCTTC.

This chain joins TRBV7-2 and TRBJ1-2, with TRBD1 matching over 7 bases. Losses at the gene ends were 3 bases for V and 8 bases for J; bases not matched to a gene: 9. The CDR3 covers 14 residues. Germline V gene data show CDR1 as SGHTA and CDR2 as FQGNSA. Here the CDR3 reads CASSFDRVKGGYTF. The CDR3 bases are TGTGCCAGCAGCTTTGACAGGGTAAAAGGAGGCTACACCTTC.

The chain combines TRBV6-5 with TRBJ1-2; TRBD1 is a possible D gene (5 bases). V lost 2 bases to trimming and J lost 8 bases, with 18 bases between them. The CDR3 runs to 15 residues. In germline, CDR1 is MNHEY, CDR2 SVGAGI. The CDR3 loop is CASSYPPSRGGGYTF. The DNA of the CDR3 is TGTGCCAGCAGTTACCCGCCCTCCCGGGGGGGAGGCTACACCTTC.

This clone showed up just once. This rearrangement joins TRBV6-5 to TRBJ2-1, with unresolved D. Per germline, CDR1 MNHEY and CDR2 SVGAGI. Trimming cost V 8 bases and J 6 bases, with 11 bases left between them. This CDR3 comprises 12 residues. This CDR3 reads CASAFGGNEQFF. In DNA form, the CDR3 reads TGTGCCAGCGCTTTCGGCGGCAATGAGCAGTTCTTC.

The genes are TRBV29-1 and TRBJ1-1; D is unresolved. Trimming shortened V by 4 bases and J by 5 bases, and 17 bases separated the two germline ends. Germline CDR1 reads SQVTM; CDR2 reads ANQGSEA. The CDR3 extends over 14 amino acids. The CDR3 is CSVVGELSSTEAFF. The CDR3 nucleotides read TGCAGCGTTGTTGGGGAGCTATCCTCGACTGAAGCTTTCTTT.

The V gene is TRBV19, the J gene TRBJ1-6; D gene uncertain. CDR3 size: 11 residues. From germline, CDR1 is LNHDA and CDR2 SQIVND (reference sequence). V was pared by 4 bases and J by 15 bases, with 10 bases between. As DNA, the CDR3 is TGTGCCAGTAGTACGGGGTTCCACCTCCACTTT. Translation: CASSTGFHLHF.

The chain couples TRBV4-2 to TRBJ1-5; 8 bases agree with TRBD1. This CDR3 has 15 residues. Trimming cost V 5 bases and J 5 bases; bases outside gene matches: 8. CDR1 is LGHNA and CDR2 is YNFKEQ in the germline V gene. CDR3 in amino acids: CASSARQGMDQPQHF. Written as DNA, the CDR3 is TGTGCCAGCAGCGCCCGACAGGGGATGGATCAGCCCCAGCATTTT.

The chain carries TRBV13 and TRBJ2-1, with D tentatively TRBD2 (6 bases). This CDR3 region has 14 residues. Germline-derived CDR1 and CDR2 are PRHDT and FYEKMQ (reference sequence). V was shortened by 5 bases and J by 12 bases, with 20 bases between the two germline ends. CDR3 region: CASSPPGLQRVQFF. DNA for the CDR3: TGTGCCAGCAGCCCCCCGGGACTCCAAAGGGTGCAGTTCTTC.

J is TRBJ1-3 and V is TRBV10-3; D is unresolved. Trimming took 6 bases from V and 1 from J, leaving 7 bases between them. Germline CDR1 and CDR2: ENHRY and SYGVKD. The CDR3 is 13 residues long. CDR3 nucleotides: TGTGCCATCAGGGGTGATTCTGGAAACACCATATATTTT. This translates into CAIRGDSGNTIYF.

The rearrangement links TRBV29-1 to TRBJ2-2; no firm D call. The CDR3 spans 13 residues. V was pared by 5 bases and J by 7 bases, with 14 bases between. Germline lookup yields CDR1 SQVTM and CDR2 ANQGSEA. DNA for the CDR3: TGCAGCGTTTCCAGGCTCCTTGACGGGGAGCTGTTTTTT. Protein sequence: CSVSRLLDGELFF.

The chain's CDR3 is CASSLSGTEQYF. The CDR3 DNA is TGCGCCAGCAGCTTGAGCGGGACCGAGCAGTACTTC. The chain recombines TRBV5-1 with TRBJ2-7; 7 nucleotides match TRBD2. The CDR3 consists of 12 residues. Germline CDR1 is SGHRS and CDR2 is YFSETQ. V lost 1 base, J lost 6 bases, and 1 base stayed unmatched.

A few counts support this clone. The rearrangement uses TRBV25-1 and TRBJ2-3, with 7 bases fitting TRBD2. Germline CDR1 MGHDK, CDR2 SYGVNS. The CDR3 totals 14 residues. The V segment lost 5 bases and the J segment 1 base; nucleotides outside the gene matches: 3. The CDR3 DNA sequence: TGTGCCAGCAGTAGAAGCGGGGGCACAGATACGCAGTATTTT. It codes for CASSRSGGTDTQYF.

This clone was detected only a few times. The genes are TRBV2 and TRBJ2-3; 8 nucleotides match TRBD2. J lost 4 bases, V lost 8 bases, and 20 bases had no gene match. CDR1 and CDR2 from the germline V gene are SNHLY and FYNNEI. CDR3 length: 18 amino acids. CDR3 nucleotides: TGTGCCAGCGGGGCTAATGCTTGGAGCGGGGGAAGCGCAGATACGCAGTATTTT. Its translation: CASGANAWSGGSADTQYF.

J is TRBJ1-2 and V is TRBV2, with D unclear. Germline CDR1 is SNHLY and CDR2 is FYNNEI. Trimming shortened V by 4 bases and J by 10 bases, and 13 bases separated the two germline ends. This CDR3 region has 12 residues. CDR3 DNA sequence: TGTGCCAGCAGTGGTATGGGTCGGGTCTACACCTTC. It specifies CASSGMGRVYTF.

This clone was picked up one time. This chain links TRBV5-1 with TRBJ2-7; tentatively, D is TRBD1 (6 bases). The CDR3 is 13 residues long. Germline V gene sequence: CDR1 SGHRS, CDR2 YFSETQ. V dropped 5 bases and J dropped 8 bases, with 17 bases sitting between them. The CDR3 spells CASREQSGEKQYF. DNA of the CDR3: TGCGCCAGCAGGGAGCAGTCAGGGGAGAAGCAGTACTTC. Complete variable domain (other parts from reference TRBV5-1 and TRBJ2-7): KAGVTQTPRYLIKTRGQQVTLSCSPISGHRSVSWYQQTPGQGLQFLFEYFSETQRNKGNFPGRFSGRQFSNSRSEMNVSTLELGDSALYLCASREQSGEKQYFGPGTRLTVT.

The V call is TRBV30, the J call TRBJ1-1; no reliable D call. The germline V gene encodes CDR1 GTSNPN and CDR2 SVGIG (reference sequence). V was cut by 4 bases and J by 2 bases, with 8 bases left in between. The CDR3 runs to 12 residues. The CDR3 DNA is TGTGCCTGGACGGGCTTCAACACTGAAGCTTTCTTT. This codes for CAWTGFNTEAFF.

This clone was picked up a small number of times. The chain links TRBV6-2 or TRBV6-3 to TRBJ1-5; 8 bases agree with TRBD1. The V and J ends lost 6 bases and 3 bases, in that order; junction bases with no gene match: 7. The germline gives CDR1 MNHEY, CDR2 SVGEGT. The CDR3 sequence is 15 residues long. CDR3 sequence reads: CASSSRGPPNQPQHF. The CDR3 nucleotides are TGTGCCAGCAGCTCCAGGGGGCCCCCCAATCAGCCCCAGCATTTT.

The J gene is TRBJ1-1, the V gene TRBV6-5, with D unresolved. This CDR3 has 13 residues. The V end lost 7 bases, the J end lost 1 base, and 10 bases lay between the germline ends. CDR1 and CDR2 (germline): MNHEY, SVGAGI. The DNA of the CDR3 is TGTGCCAGCACCCGGGCCTCGAACACTGAAGCTTTCTTT. Protein sequence: CASTRASNTEAFF.

The rearrangement links TRBV30 to TRBJ1-2; 10 nucleotides line up with TRBD1. CDR3 length: 15 amino acids. Trimming took 4 bases from V and 2 from J; bases not matched to a gene: 7. Germline V lookup: CDR1 GTSNPN, CDR2 SVGIG (reference sequence). The CDR3 region has the DNA TGTGCCTGGACCCAAGGGACAGGGGAGAACTATGGCTACACCTTC. It specifies CAWTQGTGENYGYTF.

The gene calls are TRBV6-5 and TRBJ1-1; D is unresolved. V lost 5 bases and J 0 bases, leaving 7 bases between the germline ends. Germline loops: CDR1 MNHEY, CDR2 SVGAGI. The CDR3 has 13 residues. This CDR3 is CASSRNMNTEAFF. CDR3 bases: TGTGCCAGCAGTCGTAATATGAACACTGAAGCTTTCTTT.

This clone was picked up a small number of times. The V gene is TRBV13, the J gene TRBJ1-2; TRBD1 agrees at 8 bases. The CDR3 is 16 residues long. V was clipped by 0 bases and J by 0 bases; unmatched bases: 3. The germline V gene has CDR1 PRHDT and CDR2 FYEKMQ (reference sequence). The CDR3 sequence: CASSLGGQVANYGYTF. The CDR3 region has the DNA TGTGCCAGCAGCTTAGGGGGACAGGTAGCTAACTATGGCTACACCTTC.

The chain has TRBV29-1 and TRBJ2-7; perhaps TRBD1 as D (6 bases). Germline V gene data show CDR1 as SQVTM and CDR2 as ANQGSEA. The CDR3 consists of 12 residues. Trimming took off 1 base at V and 6 bases at J, with 10 bases between the two ends. The CDR3 sequence: CSVEVGRGEQYF. The CDR3 DNA reads TGCAGCGTTGAAGTAGGCAGGGGCGAGCAGTACTTC.